The rows below give T cell receptor beta chains drawn from one sample of a study of shared clonotypes between healthy human individuals. Some clones are missing from TCRdb's copy, which holds only in-frame ones; the method was immunoSEQ multiplex PCR. The sample lists 2 million to 3 million clones, more than 90% occurring once. Sequenced: naive CD4+ T cells sorted from blood. These receptors were collected from a young man in good health. CDR3s include the opening cysteine and the closing phenylalanine or tryptophan. D genes are given only for firm matches. Size is stated for part of the rows, as once, few or many counts, or as a class when the clone is expanded.

J gene | V gene | CDR3 length | clone size | D gene | CDR3 DNA | CDR3 protein
TRBJ1-2 | TRBV28 | 13 | NA | TRBD1 | TGTGCCAGCAGTTCCGGACAGGGGGAAGGCTACACCTTC | CASSSGQGEGYTF
TRBJ2-4 | TRBV18 | 16 | once | NA | TGTGCCAGCTCACTTCTACCTATCGTTCAGCTAAACATTCAGTACTTC | CASSLLPIVQLNIQYF
TRBJ1-6 | TRBV9 | 13 | NA | NA | TGTGCCAGCAGCGTACAGGGGAATTCACCCCTCCACTTT | CASSVQGNSPLHF
TRBJ1-5 | TRBV5-8 | 14 | NA | NA | TGTGCCAGCAGCTTTCGAGGGTCCAATCAGCCCCAGCATTTT | CASSFRGSNQPQHF
TRBJ2-5 | TRBV7-2 | 12 | NA | NA | TGTGCCAGCAGCGTCGAAGGGCATCGGCAGTACTTC | CASSVEGHRQYF
TRBJ1-4 | TRBV7-9 | 16 | NA | NA | TGTGCCAGCAGCTTAGCGGGGACGGCCGAAAATGAAAAACTGTTTTTT | CASSLAGTAENEKLFF
TRBJ2-2 | TRBV5-1 | 15 | NA | NA | TGCGCCAGCAGCTTGGTTCGGCAGAACACCGGGGAGCTGTTTTTT | CASSLVRQNTGELFF
TRBJ2-6 | TRBV5-4 | 17 | NA | TRBD2 | TGTGCCAGCAGCCCGGGACTAGCGGGACTCGGGGCCAACGTCCTGACTTTC | CASSPGLAGLGANVLTF
TRBJ2-7 | TRBV11-2 | 13 | NA | NA | TGTGCCAGCAGCATGAGTGGGGTCTACGAGCAGTACTTC | CASSMSGVYEQYF
TRBJ2-3 | TRBV20-1 | 10 | NA | NA | TGCAGTGCTGCCACAGATACGCAGTATTTT | CSAATDTQYF
TRBJ1-5 | TRBV27 | 16 | NA | TRBD1 | TGTGCCAGCAGCCCGGACAGGGTTCGGTACAATCAGCCCCAGCATTTT | CASSPDRVRYNQPQHF
TRBJ1-2 | TRBV7-2 | 14 | NA | TRBD1 | TGTGCCAGCAGCCCCGGGACAGGTAGATATGGCTACACCTTC | CASSPGTGRYGYTF
TRBJ2-2 | TRBV30 | 17 | NA | NA | TGTGCCTGGAGTGTACGTGACCGGCATCCGAACACCGGGGAGCTGTTTTTT | CAWSVRDRHPNTGELFF
TRBJ2-4 | TRBV10-3 | 14 | NA | NA | TGTGCCATCAGTGAGTCTATCTTTGAAAACATTCAGTACTTC | CAISESIFENIQYF
TRBJ1-4 | TRBV28 | 14 | NA | NA | TGTGCCAGCAGTTTAGGAGGGCCTAATGAAAAACTGTTTTTT | CASSLGGPNEKLFF
TRBJ1-1 | TRBV18 | 12 | NA | NA | TGTGCCAGCTCCCCCATGGATACTGAAGCTTTCTTT | CASSPMDTEAFF
TRBJ1-1 | TRBV5-1 | 13 | NA | NA | TGCGCCAGCAGCTATACAGCACAGGGTCGAGCTTTCTTT | CASSYTAQGRAFF
TRBJ2-5 | TRBV9 | 16 | NA | TRBD2 | TGTGCCAGCAGCGTCTTAGCGGGAGGAGGTTTCGAGACCCAGTACTTC | CASSVLAGGGFETQYF
TRBJ1-5 | TRBV28 | 13 | few | NA | TGTGCCAGCAGTTTGGTGGAGAATCAGCCCCAGCATTTT | CASSLVENQPQHF
TRBJ2-7 | TRBV7-8 | 14 | NA | NA | TGTGCCAGCAGCGCTAGCTCGGGGTACGGCGAGCAGTACTTC | CASSASSGYGEQYF
TRBJ2-5 | TRBV30 | 13 | NA | NA | TGTGCCATGGACCCGGGGCTCGGGGAGACCCAGTACTTC | CAMDPGLGETQYF
TRBJ2-3 | TRBV9 | 19 | NA | TRBD2 | TGTGCCAGCAGCGTCCACCCCGGGACTAGCGGGAGGGCCGTGGATACGCAGTATTTT | CASSVHPGTSGRAVDTQYF
TRBJ2-3 | TRBV5-1 | 14 | few | NA | TGCGCCAGCAGCTTGGGCGGGAGCACAGATACGCAGTATTTT | CASSLGGSTDTQYF
TRBJ1-2 | TRBV19 | 14 | NA | NA | TGTGCCAGTATACGAGCAGGGAGGACCTATGGCTACACCTTC | CASIRAGRTYGYTF
TRBJ2-3 | TRBV5-1 | 15 | once | TRBD2 | TGCGCCAGCAGCTCAAGCGGGGGGCGCACAGATACGCAGTATTTT | CASSSSGGRTDTQYF
TRBJ1-2 | TRBV18 | 17 | NA | NA | TGTGCCAGCTCACCACAATCAGCTATCGGGTCCAACTATGGCTACACCTTC | CASSPQSAIGSNYGYTF
TRBJ1-1 | TRBV20-1 | 11 | NA | NA | TGCAGTGCTAGGGGGCGCACTGAAGCTTTCTTT | CSARGRTEAFF
TRBJ2-3 | TRBV9 | 17 | NA | TRBD2 | TGTGCCAGCAGCCCCGGGACTAGCGGAGCCCCCACAGATACGCAGTATTTT | CASSPGTSGAPTDTQYF
TRBJ2-5 | TRBV7-2 | 16 | NA | NA | TGTGCCAGCAGCCTTGCGGGGAGGCCAGGCCAAGAGACCCAGTACTTC | CASSLAGRPGQETQYF
TRBJ2-3 | TRBV11-3 | 15 | NA | NA | TGTGCCAGCAGCTTAGGGGGGTCTACCACAGATACGCAGTATTTT | CASSLGGSTTDTQYF
TRBJ2-5 | TRBV18 | 14 | NA | NA | TGTGCCAGCTCACCCCTCGCCAGCGGAGAGACCCAGTACTTC | CASSPLASGETQYF
TRBJ2-6 | TRBV5-1 | 19 | NA | NA | TGCGCCAGCAGCTTGACCTTCGCCGGGATAGGGGCTGGGGCCAACGTCCTGACTTTC | CASSLTFAGIGAGANVLTF
TRBJ2-5 | TRBV29-1 | 13 | NA | TRBD1 | TGCAGCGTTGTCAGGGGGTTGGGAGAGACCCAGTACTTC | CSVVRGLGETQYF
TRBJ2-7 | TRBV2 | 14 | NA | TRBD2 | TGTGCCAGCAGTCCAGCGGGAGGGCGGGGTGAGCAGTACTTC | CASSPAGGRGEQYF
TRBJ2-7 | TRBV5-4 | 16 | NA | TRBD2 | TGTGCCAGCAGGTTTCTTCGGGAGGGCCCGTCCTACGAGCAGTACTTC | CASRFLREGPSYEQYF
TRBJ2-3 | TRBV9 | 16 | NA | NA | TGTGCCAGCAGCCCCACACTCGGTCCCGACACAGATACGCAGTATTTT | CASSPTLGPDTDTQYF
TRBJ2-2 | TRBV5-1 | 15 | once | NA | TGCGCCAGCAGCTTGGCTTTATCCAACACCGGGGAGCTGTTTTTT | CASSLALSNTGELFF
TRBJ1-1 | TRBV5-1 | 13 | NA | NA | TGCGCCAGCAGGCCCACAGGGAGGCTTGAAGCTTTCTTT | CASRPTGRLEAFF
TRBJ2-5 | TRBV5-3 | 13 | NA | NA | TGTGCCAGAAGCGAACACCGAGGCGAGACCCAGTACTTC | CARSEHRGETQYF
TRBJ1-2 | TRBV5-5 | 13 | NA | TRBD1 | TGTGCCAGCAGCTTAGGGACAGCCTATGGCTACACCTTC | CASSLGTAYGYTF
TRBJ1-4 | TRBV28 | 16 | NA | NA | TGTGCCAGCAGTTTATCGTACAGTGCAACTAATGAAAAACTGTTTTTT | CASSLSYSATNEKLFF
TRBJ1-2 | TRBV21-1 | 17 | NA | NA | TGTGCCAGCAGTAGGGCTCCTCGGGACCGAGAGCCATATGGCTACACCTTC | CASSRAPRDREPYGYTF
TRBJ2-1 | TRBV9 | 15 | NA | NA | TGTGCCAGCAGCGTAGGGTCTCTCGAGTACAATGAGCAGTTCTTC | CASSVGSLEYNEQFF
TRBJ2-3 | TRBV5-1 | 16 | NA | TRBD2 | TGCGCCAGCAGCTTGCCACTAGCGGGATCCACAGATACGCAGTATTTT | CASSLPLAGSTDTQYF